A selection of T cell receptor beta chains follows, all from one sample in a study of somatic mutations in cytotoxic T cells in rheumatoid arthritis. Repertoires were generated with immunoSEQ multiplex PCR, while TCRdb's copy carries only in-frame clones and drops some. The table has 2,000 to 3,000 clones, 77% seen once. Specimen: CD8+ T cells sorted from blood. The receptors shown here come from a man aged 65-85 years with rheumatoid arthritis. Each CDR3 is given with its conserved first and last residue. D genes are given only for firm matches. Clone size is stated in some rows and not others, as once, few, many or a class when expanded.

>TRBJ2-3|TRBD2|TRBV11-3|15|-
CASSPGGGPTDTQYF
TGTGCCAGCAGCCCCGGCGGGGGGCCCACAGATACGCAGTATTTT
>TRBJ1-2|TRBD1|TRBV4-1|17|large
CASSQDVGTGGASGYTF
TGCGCCAGCAGCCAAGATGTGGGGACAGGGGGCGCTTCTGGCTACACCTTC
>TRBJ2-7|TRBD1|TRBV11-2|14|-
CASSLGTGFYEQYF
TGTGCCAGCAGCCTCGGGACAGGGTTTTACGAGCAGTACTTC
>TRBJ2-3|TRBD2|TRBV27|15|once
CASSLAGVPRDTQYF
TGTGCCAGCAGTTTGGCGGGGGTCCCTAGGGATACGCAGTATTTT
>TRBJ1-5|-|TRBV30|14|-
CAWSLLTAGQPQHF
TGTGCCTGGAGTTTACTGACGGCGGGGCAGCCCCAGCATTTT
>TRBJ2-7|-|TRBV9|14|-
CASSVGRGNYEQYF
TGTGCCAGCAGCGTAGGCCGGGGGAACTACGAGCAGTACTTC
>TRBJ2-5|TRBD2|TRBV6-1|17|-
CASSESPAGATQETQYF
TGTGCCAGCAGTGAAAGCCCAGCGGGGGCCACACAAGAGACCCAGTACTTC
>TRBJ2-7|-|TRBV5-4|15|medium-sized
CASSLLGRPPYEQYF
TGTGCCAGCAGCTTACTAGGACGGCCCCCCTACGAGCAGTACTTC
>TRBJ1-4|-|TRBV11-2|18|-
CASSLEGVGAATNEKLFF
TGTGCCAGCAGCTTAGAGGGTGTGGGGGCTGCAACTAATGAAAAACTGTTTTTT
>TRBJ2-3|-|TRBV10-3|13|-
CAIRGGATDTQYF
TGTGCCATCAGGGGTGGGGCCACAGATACGCAGTATTTT
>TRBJ2-6|TRBD1|TRBV7-9|16|-
CASSGTDGSGANVLTF
TGTGCCAGCAGCGGGACAGATGGCTCTGGGGCCAACGTCCTGACTTTC
>TRBJ2-7|-|TRBV18|14|-
CASSPPRSGYEQYF
TGTGCCAGCTCACCACCGCGGAGTGGGTACGAGCAGTACTTC